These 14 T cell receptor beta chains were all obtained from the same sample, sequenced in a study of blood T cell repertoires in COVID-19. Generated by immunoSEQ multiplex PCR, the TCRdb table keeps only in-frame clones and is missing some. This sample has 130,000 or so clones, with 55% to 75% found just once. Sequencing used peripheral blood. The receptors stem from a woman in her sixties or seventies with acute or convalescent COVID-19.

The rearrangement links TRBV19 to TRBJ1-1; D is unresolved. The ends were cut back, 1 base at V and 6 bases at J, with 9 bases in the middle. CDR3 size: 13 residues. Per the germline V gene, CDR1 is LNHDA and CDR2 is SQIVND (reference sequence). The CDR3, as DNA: TGTGCCAGTAGTATAGGGGTGCGGGCTGAAGCTTTCTTT. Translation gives CASSIGVRAEAFF.

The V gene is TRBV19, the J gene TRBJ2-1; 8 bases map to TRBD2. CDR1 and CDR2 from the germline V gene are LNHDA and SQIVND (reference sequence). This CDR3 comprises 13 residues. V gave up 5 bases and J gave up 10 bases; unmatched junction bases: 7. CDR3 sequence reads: CASSDRGGKEQFF. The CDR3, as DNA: TGTGCCAGTAGTGATCGGGGGGGTAAGGAGCAGTTCTTC.

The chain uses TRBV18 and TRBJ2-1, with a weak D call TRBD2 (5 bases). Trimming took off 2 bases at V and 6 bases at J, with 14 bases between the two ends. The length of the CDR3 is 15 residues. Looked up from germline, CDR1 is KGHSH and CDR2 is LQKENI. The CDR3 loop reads CASSPGAGRLNEQFF. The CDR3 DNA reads TGTGCCAGCTCACCAGGTGCGGGTCGGCTCAATGAGCAGTTCTTC. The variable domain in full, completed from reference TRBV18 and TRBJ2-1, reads NAGVMQNPRHLVRRRGQEARLRCSPMKGHSHVYWYRQLPEEGLKFMVYLQKENIIDESGMPKERFSAEFPKEGPSILRIQQVVRGDSAAYFCASSPGAGRLNEQFFGPGTRLTVL.

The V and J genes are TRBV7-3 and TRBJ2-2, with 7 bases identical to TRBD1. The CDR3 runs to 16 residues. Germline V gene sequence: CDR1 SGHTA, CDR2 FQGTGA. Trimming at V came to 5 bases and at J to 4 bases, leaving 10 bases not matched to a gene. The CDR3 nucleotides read TGTGCCAGCAGCCGTCGGGCAGGGGGTCGCACCGGGGAGCTGTTTTTT. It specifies CASSRRAGGRTGELFF.

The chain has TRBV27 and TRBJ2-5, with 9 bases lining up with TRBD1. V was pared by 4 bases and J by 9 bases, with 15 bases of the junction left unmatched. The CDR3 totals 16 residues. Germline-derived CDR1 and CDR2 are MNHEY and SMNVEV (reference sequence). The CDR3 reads CASSSTGGTGVRAQYF. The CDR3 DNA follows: TGTGCCAGCAGTTCTACAGGGGGCACTGGGGTCCGGGCCCAGTACTTC.

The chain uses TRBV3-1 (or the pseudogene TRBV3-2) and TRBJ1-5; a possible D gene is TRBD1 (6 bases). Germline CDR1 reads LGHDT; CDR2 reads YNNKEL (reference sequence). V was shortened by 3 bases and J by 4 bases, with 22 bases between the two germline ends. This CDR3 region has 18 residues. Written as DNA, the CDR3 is TGTGCCAGCAGCCAGGCTAAGCGGGGGGGCATACGGAATCAGCCCCAGCATTTT. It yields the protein CASSQAKRGGIRNQPQHF.

CDR3 nucleotides: TGTGCCAGCAGATCCGGGACTAGCGGATACAATGAGCAGTTCTTC. This gives the protein CASRSGTSGYNEQFF. The V call is TRBV5-4, the J call TRBJ2-1; TRBD2 aligns across 11 bases. This CDR3 is built from 15 residues. V shed 5 bases, J shed 4 bases, and the junction held 5 bases outside the gene matches. Per germline, CDR1 SGHNT and CDR2 YYREEE (reference sequence).

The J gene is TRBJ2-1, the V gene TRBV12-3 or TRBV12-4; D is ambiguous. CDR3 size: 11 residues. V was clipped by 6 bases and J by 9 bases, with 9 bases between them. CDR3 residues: CASSIRIEQFF. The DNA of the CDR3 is TGTGCCAGCAGCATCAGGATTGAGCAGTTCTTC.

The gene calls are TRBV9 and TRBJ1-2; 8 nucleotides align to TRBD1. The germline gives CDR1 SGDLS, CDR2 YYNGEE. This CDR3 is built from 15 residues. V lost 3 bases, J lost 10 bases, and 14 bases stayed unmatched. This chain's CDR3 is CASSASRTGFIDYTF. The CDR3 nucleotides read TGTGCCAGCAGCGCCTCACGGACAGGGTTTATTGACTACACCTTC.

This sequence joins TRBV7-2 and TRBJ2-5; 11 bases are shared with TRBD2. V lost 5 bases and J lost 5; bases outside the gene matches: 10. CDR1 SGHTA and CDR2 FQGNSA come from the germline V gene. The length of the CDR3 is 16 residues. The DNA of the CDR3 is TGTGCCAGCAGCCGCCCAATTAGCGGGGGGGTGGAGACCCAGTACTTC. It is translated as CASSRPISGGVETQYF.

CDR3 amino acids: CASSLFSGPETQYF. DNA for the CDR3: TGTGCCAGCAGTTTATTTAGCGGGCCCGAGACCCAGTACTTC. The V gene is TRBV28, the J gene TRBJ2-5, with 7 bases that match TRBD2. J gave up 5 bases and V 1 base, and 4 bases lay outside the gene matches. Germline V lookup: CDR1 MDHEN, CDR2 SYDVKM. The CDR3 extends over 14 amino acids.

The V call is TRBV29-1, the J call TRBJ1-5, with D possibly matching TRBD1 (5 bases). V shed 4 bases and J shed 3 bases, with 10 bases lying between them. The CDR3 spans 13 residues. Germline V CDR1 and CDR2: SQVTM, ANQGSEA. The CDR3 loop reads CSVVGGDNQPQHF. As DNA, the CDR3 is TGCAGCGTTGTGGGAGGGGACAATCAGCCCCAGCATTTT. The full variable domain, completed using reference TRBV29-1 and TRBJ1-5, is SAVISQKPSRDICQRGTSLTIQCQVDSQVTMMFWYRQQPGQSLTLIATANQGSEATYESGFVIDKFPISRPNLTFSTLTVSNMSPEDSSIYLCSVVGGDNQPQHFGDGTRLSIL.

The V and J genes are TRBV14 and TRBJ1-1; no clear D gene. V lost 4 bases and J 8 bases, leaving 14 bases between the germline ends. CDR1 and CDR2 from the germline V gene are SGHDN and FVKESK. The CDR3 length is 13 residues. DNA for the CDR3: TGTGCCAGCAGCCCTCGGATTTTGAGGGAAGCTTTCTTT. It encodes CASSPRILREAFF. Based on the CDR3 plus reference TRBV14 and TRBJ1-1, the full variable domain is EAGVTQFPSHSVIEKGQTVTLRCDPISGHDNLYWYRRVMGKEIKFLLHFVKESKQDESGMPNNRFLAERTGGTYSTLKVQPAELEDSGVYFCASSPRILREAFFGQGTRLTVV.

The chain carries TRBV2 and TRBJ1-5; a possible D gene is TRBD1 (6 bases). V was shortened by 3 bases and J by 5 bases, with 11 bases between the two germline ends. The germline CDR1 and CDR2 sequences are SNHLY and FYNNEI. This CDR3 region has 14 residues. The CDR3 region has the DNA TGTGCCAGCAGTGATCGGGACACTTATCAGCCCCAGCATTTT. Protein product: CASSDRDTYQPQHF. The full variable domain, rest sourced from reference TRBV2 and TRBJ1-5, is EPEVTQTPSHQVTQMGQEVILRCVPISNHLYFYWYRQILGQKVEFLVSFYNNEISEKSEIFDDQFSVERPDGSNFTLKIRSTKLEDSAMYFCASSDRDTYQPQHFGDGTRLSIL.